The 7 T cell receptor beta chains given below trace back to one sample, sequenced in a study of CD8 T cells in ankylosing spondylitis. MiXCR, applied by TCRdb to the 5' RACE reads, yields one record per CDR3 protein. The table has 200,000 to 250,000 distinct CDR3 sequences, about 10% seen once. The sequenced sample was blood, either unsorted or a sorted T cell fraction (not recorded which). These receptors were collected from a male donor with ankylosing spondylitis or in good health (not recorded which).

This clonotype was picked up many times. This sequence joins TRBV12-3 or TRBV12-4 and TRBJ2-2, with no clear D. V was shortened by 5 bases and J by 5 bases, with 18 bases between the two germline ends. This CDR3 has 16 residues. The CDR3 sequence: CASSLETVTGTGELFF. The CDR3 region has the DNA TGTGCCAGCAGTCTAGAGACTGTAACGGGTACCGGGGAGCTGTTTTTT.

This rearrangement joins TRBV12-3 or TRBV12-4 to TRBJ2-2; no definite D call. The CDR3 length is 14 residues. The ends were cut back, 6 bases at V and 1 base at J, with 9 bases in the middle. The CDR3 loop reads CASRVGVNTGELFF. CDR3 DNA: TGTGCCAGCAGGGTAGGAGTGAACACCGGGGAGCTGTTTTTT.

This clonotype was found many times. The chain links TRBV12-3 or TRBV12-4 to TRBJ1-3, with TRBD1 matching over 9 bases. Trimming cost V 6 bases and J 6 bases; bases outside gene matches: 3. This CDR3 comprises 13 residues. The CDR3 DNA reads as TGTGCCAGCAGACAGGGGGCTAAAAACACCATATATTTT. It yields the protein CASRQGAKNTIYF.

This clonotype appeared many times. The chain combines TRBV7-2 with TRBJ2-7; TRBD2 matches 7 bases. The CDR3 totals 16 residues. Germline V CDR1 and CDR2: SGHTA, FQGNSA. J was trimmed by 9 bases and V by 3 bases; bases with no gene match: 17. In DNA form, the CDR3 reads TGTGCCAGCAGCTTCCTAAGCGGGGCCGATCCGGGGGGGCAGTACTTC. This codes for CASSFLSGADPGGQYF.

This clonotype came up many times. The chain carries TRBV5-6 and TRBJ2-5, with 8 bases fitting TRBD2. V dropped 0 bases and J dropped 5; count of bases not matched to a gene: 3. Germline assignment: CDR1 SGHDT and CDR2 YYEEEE. The CDR3 contains 14 residues. The CDR3 spells CASSLGAGGETQYF. The CDR3 DNA sequence: TGTGCCAGCAGCTTGGGTGCGGGGGGCGAGACCCAGTACTTC.

This clonotype has a handful of counts. This chain uses TRBV6-1 with TRBJ1-3; D perhaps matches TRBD1 (6 bases). The ends were cut back, 6 bases at V and 3 bases at J, with 9 bases in the middle. Germline loops: CDR1 MNHNS, CDR2 SASEGT. The CDR3 length is 13 residues. The CDR3 here is CASRTGGGNTIYF. The CDR3 bases are TGTGCCAGCAGGACAGGAGGTGGAAACACCATATATTTT.

This sequence joins TRBV5-1 and TRBJ1-4; D may be TRBD1 (5 bases). Germline lookup yields CDR1 SGHRS and CDR2 YFSETQ. The CDR3 has 15 residues. Between the trimmed V and J ends, which lost 4 bases and 7 bases, there was a span of 17 bases. The CDR3 protein is CASSPRGVGLEKLFF. Here the CDR3 DNA reads TGCGCCAGCAGCCCCCGAGGGGTCGGTCTTGAAAAACTGTTTTTT. Full variable domain (rest looked up from reference TRBV5-1 and TRBJ1-4): KAGVTQTPRYLIKTRGQQVTLSCSPISGHRSVSWYQQTPGQGLQFLFEYFSETQRNKGNFPGRFSGRQFSNSRSEMNVSTLELGDSALYLCASSPRGVGLEKLFFGSGTQLSVL.